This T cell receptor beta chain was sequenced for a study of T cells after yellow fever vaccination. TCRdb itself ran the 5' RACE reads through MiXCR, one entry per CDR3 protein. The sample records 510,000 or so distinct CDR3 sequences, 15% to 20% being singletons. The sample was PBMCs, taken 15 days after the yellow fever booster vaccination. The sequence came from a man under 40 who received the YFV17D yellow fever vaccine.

CDR3 nucleotides: TGTGCCAGCAGCCCCCGCAGAGGGGGTAACAATCAGCCCCAGCATTTT. This codes for CASSPRRGGNNQPQHF. This chain joins TRBV12-3 or TRBV12-4 and TRBJ1-5; D might be TRBD1 (6 bases). V lost 6 bases to trimming and J lost 3 bases, with 18 bases between them. This CDR3 spans 16 amino acids.